The 13 T cell receptor beta chains below were found in one sample sequenced in a study of spatial heterogeneity in lung cancer (dated 2019 in TCRdb). The time point label, read with the paper, signifies: sample taken at primary tumor resection. Library construction relied on 5' RACE. TCRdb lists the instrument as NextSeq 500. TCRdb reanalyzed the raw reads on its own, using fastp at Q25 for trimming and MiXCR for clone calling, and kept in-frame beta chains. Rows merge per CDR3 protein into single entries with the most common DNA and genes. The sample contains some 40,000 distinct CDR3 sequences, roughly 3% of them found a single time. Jointly, the top ten make up roughly 34% of the sample. The specimen comprised normal lung tissue next to the tumor, sampled at surgery. These receptor sequences come from a male donor with early-stage non-small cell lung cancer.

This clonotype came up many times. The rearrangement uses TRBV28 and TRBJ2-7; unclear D gene. There are 13 residues in the CDR3. V shed 1 base and J shed 3 bases, with 7 bases lying between them. The germline V gene has CDR1 MDHEN and CDR2 SYDVKM. The chain's CDR3 is CASSLLGNYEQYF. The CDR3, as DNA: TGTGCCAGCAGTTTATTAGGAAACTACGAGCAGTACTTC.

By sample fraction, this clonotype is hyperexpanded. J is TRBJ1-3 and V is TRBV7-2, with unresolved D. Trimming took 1 base from V and 0 from J, leaving 7 bases between them. The CDR3 sequence is 15 residues long. CDR1 and CDR2 (germline): SGHTA, FQGNSA. Here the CDR3 DNA reads TGTGCCAGCAGCTTAGGACCCTCCTCTGGAAACACCATATATTTT. It encodes CASSLGPSSGNTIYF.

Many counts were recorded for this clonotype. The chain has TRBV2 and TRBJ1-1; D is unclear. The CDR3 is 14 amino acids. Looked up from germline, CDR1 is SNHLY and CDR2 is FYNNEI. V dropped 4 bases and J dropped 3 bases, with 12 bases sitting between them. The CDR3 reads CASSARARDTEAFF. The CDR3 coding sequence is TGTGCCAGCAGTGCGAGGGCGCGGGACACTGAAGCTTTCTTT.

This chain uses TRBV5-1 with TRBJ2-3, with 7 bases identical to TRBD1. From germline, CDR1 is SGHRS and CDR2 YFSETQ. There are 15 residues in the CDR3. The V gene end was trimmed by 2 bases and the J gene end by 4 bases; junction bases not matched to a gene: 7. The CDR3 loop reads CASSLTGARADTQYF. For the CDR3, the DNA is TGCGCCAGCAGCTTAACAGGGGCCCGCGCAGATACGCAGTATTTT.

The table lists this clonotype with many counts. The chain has TRBV20-1 and TRBJ2-7, with D perhaps matching TRBD1 or TRBD2 (5 bases each). V dropped 3 bases and J dropped 7 bases, with 10 bases sitting between them. From germline, CDR1 is DFQATT and CDR2 SNEGSKA (reference sequence). The CDR3 loop spans 11 amino acids. The CDR3 nucleotides read TGCAGTGCTAGGAACTGGGGGGAGCAGTACTTC. Its translation is CSARNWGEQYF.

This clonotype was recorded at least ten times. V is TRBV7-2 and J is TRBJ2-5; no reliable D call. Trimming shortened V by 1 base and J by 3 bases, and 6 bases separated the two germline ends. This CDR3 has 13 amino acids. Germline values: CDR1 SGHTA, CDR2 FQGNSA. The CDR3 DNA follows: TGTGCCAGCAGCTTAGTACAGAAAGAGACCCAGTACTTC. It yields the protein CASSLVQKETQYF.

This clonotype has a count of ten or more. This chain connects TRBV27 to TRBJ2-7; 9 bases are a match to TRBD1. With V trimmed by 5 bases and J by 4 bases, 6 bases remained unmatched. The CDR3 loop spans 14 amino acids. Germline values: CDR1 MNHEY, CDR2 SMNVEV (reference sequence). For the CDR3, the DNA is TGTGCCAGCAGTCTAACCGGGACAGGGTACGAGCAGTACTTC. It codes for CASSLTGTGYEQYF.

By share, this clonotype ranks as medium-sized (0.01 to 0.1%). V is TRBV24-1 and J is TRBJ2-2, with no clear D. Germline V gene data show CDR1 as KGHDR and CDR2 as SFDVKD. Trimming stripped 6 bases from V and 6 bases from J, with 4 bases between. The CDR3 loop spans 11 amino acids. The CDR3 loop is CATSFAGELFF. CDR3 nucleotide sequence: TGTGCCACCAGTTTTGCCGGGGAGCTGTTTTTT.

This clonotype was counted many times. This chain connects TRBV20-1 to TRBJ1-3; a possible D gene is TRBD1 (6 bases). Per germline, CDR1 DFQATT and CDR2 SNEGSKA (reference sequence). V dropped 6 bases and J dropped 2 bases, with 11 bases sitting between them. The CDR3 runs 13 residues. This chain's CDR3 is CSAYRTAGNTIYF. CDR3 DNA: TGCAGTGCCTACCGGACAGCTGGAAACACCATATATTTT.

This clonotype was picked up many times. This chain links TRBV3-1 with TRBJ2-4, with D unclear. This CDR3 contains 14 residues. The V end lost 1 base, the J end lost 7 bases, and 11 bases lay between the germline ends. In germline, CDR1 is LGHDT, CDR2 YNNKEL (reference sequence). The DNA of the CDR3 is TGTGCCAGCAGCCAAGGATCCAGCGTGAACATTCAGTACTTC. This translates into CASSQGSSVNIQYF.

Ten or more counts support this clonotype. The rearrangement links TRBV6-2 or TRBV6-3 to TRBJ1-5; D not certain. The CDR3 sequence is 16 residues long. Per germline, CDR1 MNHEY and CDR2 SVGEGT. V lost 7 bases to trimming and J lost 7 bases, with 23 bases between them. CDR3 in amino acids: CASNPPRHSIGQPQHF. For the CDR3, the DNA is TGTGCCAGCAACCCCCCCCGACACTCAATCGGACAGCCCCAGCATTTT.

There are many counts of this clonotype. The CDR3 reads CASSTLDSNQPQHF. As DNA, the CDR3 is TGTGCCAGCAGTACTCTTGATAGCAATCAGCCCCAGCATTTT. J is TRBJ1-5 and V is TRBV28; D gene ambiguous. This CDR3 is 14 amino acids long. Between the trimmed V and J ends, which lost 5 bases and 0 bases, there was a span of 8 bases. Germline values: CDR1 MDHEN, CDR2 SYDVKM.

This clonotype showed up many times. This sequence joins TRBV3-1 and TRBJ1-1; D not certain. Germline V CDR1 and CDR2: LGHDT, YNNKEL (reference sequence). V was cut by 4 bases and J by 2 bases, with 11 bases left in between. The CDR3 is made up of 14 amino acids. CDR3 bases: TGTGCCAGCAGCCCCCGACGGAGTAACACTGAAGCTTTCTTT. Protein: CASSPRRSNTEAFF.